The rows below give T cell receptor beta chains drawn from one sample of a study of blood T cell repertoires in COVID-19. Produced via immunoSEQ multiplex PCR; TCRdb's table is partial and in-frame only. The repertoire holds fewer than 130,000 clones, with around 90% as singletons. The specimen sequenced was peripheral blood. The receptors derive from a human donor in a cohort sampled during active COVID-19. Each CDR3 is given with its conserved first and last residue. A D gene is named only where the DNA matches it firmly.

-	TRBJ1-5	TRBV7-5	CARSFSRLEAQPQHF	TGTGCCAGAAGCTTTTCCAGGTTGGAGGCCCAGCCCCAGCATTTT
TRBD1	TRBJ2-2	TRBV19	CASRKQGDTGELFF	TGTGCCAGTAGGAAGCAGGGGGACACCGGGGAGCTGTTTTTT
TRBD1	TRBJ1-6	TRBV5-4	CASTLSGTGNSPLHF	TGTGCCAGCACCCTCTCCGGGACAGGGAATTCACCCCTCCACTTT
-	TRBJ1-1	TRBV4-2	CASRSQGITEAFF	TGTGCCAGCAGATCGCAGGGAATAACTGAAGCTTTCTTT
TRBD2	TRBJ2-2	TRBV7-9	CASSSTATSGGGELFF	TGTGCCAGCAGCTCGACCGCGACTAGCGGGGGCGGGGAGCTGTTTTTT
-	TRBJ1-2	TRBV6-5	CASSYRREGDYGYTF	TGTGCCAGCAGTTACCGGAGGGAGGGTGACTATGGCTACACCTTC
TRBD2	TRBJ2-2	TRBV5-1	CASSLVVSGGDGPGELFF	TGCGCCAGCAGCCTGGTGGTTAGCGGGGGTGACGGGCCCGGGGAGCTGTTTTTT
TRBD2	TRBJ2-1	TRBV28	CASSLLAGTYNEQFF	TGTGCCAGCAGTTTATTAGCGGGAACCTACAATGAGCAGTTCTTC
TRBD1	TRBJ1-2	TRBV3-1/TRBV3-2	CASSPRQGADYGYTF	TGTGCCAGCAGCCCGAGACAGGGGGCGGACTATGGCTACACCTTC
TRBD2	TRBJ2-1	TRBV7-8	CASRPNPGLAGNSSYNEQFF	TGTGCCAGCAGACCCAATCCGGGACTAGCGGGGAACAGCTCCTACAATGAGCAGTTCTTC
-	TRBJ1-5	TRBV7-2	CASSPRVGLGQPQHF	TGTGCCAGCAGCCCCCGGGTTGGGTTAGGTCAGCCCCAGCATTTT
-	TRBJ2-2	TRBV7-9	CASSLASGNTGELFF	TGTGCCAGCAGCTTGGCTTCGGGGAACACCGGGGAGCTGTTTTTT